A selection of T cell receptor beta chains follows, all from one sample in a study of T cell responses to AZD1222 COVID-19 vaccine. Libraries were prepared by immunoSEQ multiplex PCR; TCRdb keeps only in-frame clonotypes and omits some of them. The sample has some 88,000 clones, just over 90% seen once; the top ten hold 5.4%. The sequences come from peripheral blood, collected 28 days after the second AZD1222 dose. These receptor sequences come from an adult who received the AZD1222 COVID-19 vaccine. Both conserved end residues are part of each CDR3. The order of the fields is clone size, V gene, D gene, CDR3 length, J gene, CDR3 protein, CDR3 DNA. D genes are given only for firm matches. Size values are once, few and many counts, or a class for expanded clones, and some rows have none.

-	TRBV5-6	-	15	TRBJ1-2	CASSLSGGENYGYTF	TGTGCCAGCAGCTTAAGTGGGGGTGAGAACTATGGCTACACCTTC
-	TRBV6-1	-	15	TRBJ1-1	CASSESDQVLTEAFF	TGTGCCAGCAGTGAATCGGACCAGGTTTTGACTGAAGCTTTCTTT
-	TRBV9	-	13	TRBJ1-1	CASSVGSNTEAFF	TGTGCCAGCAGCGTAGGATCGAACACTGAAGCTTTCTTT
few	TRBV10-3	-	15	TRBJ1-1	CAIKGGGRWNTEAFF	TGTGCCATCAAGGGCGGGGGGAGGTGGAACACTGAAGCTTTCTTT
-	TRBV30	TRBD1	13	TRBJ2-7	CAWSGDRVGEQYF	TGTGCCTGGAGTGGGGACAGGGTAGGCGAGCAGTACTTC
-	TRBV5-1	-	12	TRBJ1-1	CASSLGSREAFF	TGCGCCAGCAGCCTAGGGAGCCGCGAAGCTTTCTTT
-	TRBV7-9	-	13	TRBJ1-1	CASSTTENTEAFF	TGTGCCAGCAGCACCACAGAGAACACTGAAGCTTTCTTT
-	TRBV7-2	TRBD1	14	TRBJ1-5	CASSPRDRNQPQHF	TGTGCCAGCAGCCCCCGGGACAGAAATCAGCCCCAGCATTTT
-	TRBV19	-	16	TRBJ1-6	CASRGQRQFYNSPLHF	TGTGCCAGTAGAGGCCAGCGGCAGTTTTATAATTCACCCCTCCACTTT
-	TRBV5-1	TRBD1	16	TRBJ1-3	CASSWDGTGKRNTIYF	TGCGCCAGCAGCTGGGATGGGACAGGGAAAAGAAACACCATATATTTT
-	TRBV6-4	-	14	TRBJ2-4	CASGFEGVKNIQYF	TGTGCCAGCGGGTTCGAGGGGGTCAAAAACATTCAGTACTTC
-	TRBV4-3	-	14	TRBJ2-1	CASSQDMGRNEQFF	TGCGCCAGCAGCCAAGACATGGGGCGTAATGAGCAGTTCTTC
once	TRBV18	-	15	TRBJ2-6	CASSPTGSGANVLTF	TGTGCCAGCTCACCAACTGGCTCTGGGGCCAACGTCCTGACTTTC
-	TRBV5-1	-	14	TRBJ1-1	CASSPYRVSTEAFF	TGCGCCAGCAGCCCTTACAGGGTGAGCACTGAAGCTTTCTTT
-	TRBV9	-	14	TRBJ1-6	CASSVDWSRSPLHF	TGTGCCAGCAGCGTAGATTGGAGTCGGTCACCCCTCCACTTT
-	TRBV10-3	TRBD1	15	TRBJ1-2	CAISETGTGIGGYTF	TGTGCCATCAGTGAGACCGGGACAGGGATTGGCGGCTACACCTTC
-	TRBV6-2/TRBV6-3	TRBD1	16	TRBJ1-5	CASSLYEGTENQPQHF	TGTGCCAGCAGTCTATACGAGGGGACAGAAAATCAGCCCCAGCATTTT
-	TRBV6-5	-	15	TRBJ1-5	CASSPSRYSNQPQHF	TGTGCCAGCAGTCCCTCCAGATATAGCAATCAGCCCCAGCATTTT
-	TRBV6-6	-	14	TRBJ1-6	CASSYSDYNSPLHF	TGTGCCAGCAGTTACTCGGACTATAATTCACCCCTCCACTTT
-	TRBV7-2	-	14	TRBJ1-5	CASSLDQGNQPQHF	TGTGCCAGCAGCTTAGACCAGGGAAATCAGCCCCAGCATTTT
few	TRBV6-5	TRBD1	14	TRBJ1-2	CASSSTGGIYGYTF	TGTGCCAGCAGTTCGACAGGGGGCATCTATGGCTACACCTTC
-	TRBV28	TRBD1	16	TRBJ1-5	CASSNRGTGRDQPQHF	TGTGCCAGCAGCAATCGCGGGACAGGGCGGGATCAGCCCCAGCATTTT
few	TRBV4-2	-	13	TRBJ1-2	CASSGRGDYGYTF	TGTGCCAGCAGCGGGAGAGGGGACTATGGCTACACCTTC
-	TRBV6-2/TRBV6-3	TRBD2	13	TRBJ2-7	CASSLVAGMEQYF	TGTGCCAGCAGTCTAGTAGCGGGGATGGAGCAGTACTTC
-	TRBV7-3	-	16	TRBJ2-3	CASSLTSGLGGNTQYF	TGTGCCAGCAGCTTAACGTCGGGGCTCGGGGGTAATACGCAGTATTTT
-	TRBV5-1	-	16	TRBJ1-1	CASSSMPGGKNTEAFF	TGCGCCAGCAGTTCAATGCCTGGGGGGAAGAACACTGAAGCTTTCTTT
-	TRBV28	-	13	TRBJ1-2	CATQRQDNYGYTF	TGTGCCACCCAGCGGCAGGATAACTATGGCTACACCTTC
-	TRBV12-5	TRBD1	15	TRBJ1-1	CASAVGGKGNTEAFF	TGTGCTAGTGCCGTAGGGGGCAAGGGGAACACTGAAGCTTTCTTT
-	TRBV5-1	TRBD1	16	TRBJ2-5	CASSAKTGGRQETQYF	TGCGCCAGCAGCGCTAAGACAGGGGGTCGCCAAGAGACCCAGTACTTC
-	TRBV2	-	16	TRBJ1-4	CASSWMGLSSNEKLFF	TGTGCCAGCAGCTGGATGGGGCTCTCGAGCAACGAAAAACTGTTTTTT
-	TRBV19	-	15	TRBJ2-4	CASSILQLAKNIQYF	TGTGCCAGTAGTATATTGCAGCTAGCCAAAAACATTCAGTACTTC
-	TRBV6-1	-	16	TRBJ1-5	CASSELQGVSNQPQHF	TGTGCCAGCAGTGAATTACAGGGTGTTAGCAATCAGCCCCAGCATTTT
-	TRBV5-8	-	16	TRBJ2-5	CASSSTDPEGQETQYF	TGTGCCAGCAGCTCGACCGATCCTGAGGGACAAGAGACCCAGTACTTC
-	TRBV10-3	-	12	TRBJ2-3	CAISAMADTQYF	TGTGCCATCAGTGCCATGGCAGATACGCAGTATTTT
-	TRBV19	-	15	TRBJ1-6	CASSIDTGLNSPLHF	TGTGCCAGTAGTATTGACACAGGCCTTAATTCACCCCTCCACTTT